This TCR beta chain was identified in a study of shared clonotypes between healthy human individuals. The CDR3 has 14 amino acids. CDR1 and CDR2 from the germline V gene are GTSNPN and SVGIG (reference sequence). The V and J ends lost 3 bases and 6 bases respectively, with 12 bases between them. TCRdb's copy holds only in-frame clones and misses some; the assay was immunoSEQ multiplex PCR. This sample yields about 2 million clones, of which 85% to 95% are seen a single time; 0.1% to 0.15% belongs to the top ten. The source of this sequence is a man between 18 and 35 years old in good health. Sequencing was performed on naive CD4+ T cells sorted from blood. Noted subset: CD45RA+ positively selected. The V and J genes are TRBV30 and TRBJ1-6; no clear D gene. This CDR3 is CAWSLEVSNSPLHF. CDR3 bases: TGTGCCTGGAGCCTGGAGGTGTCTAATTCACCCCTCCACTTT.